The clone carrying this TCR beta chain was seen ten or more times. Antigen specificity is unknown. Time point meaning: healthy volunteer bleed at 6 weeks. The starting material, unfractionated whole blood, was used for total RNA extraction. Germline V gene lookup returns CDR1 SQVTM and CDR2 ANQGSEA. V shed 3 bases and J shed 3 bases, with 13 bases lying between them. The CDR3 runs 14 residues. The library tagged individual cDNA molecules with unique molecular identifiers. Per the original methods: Sampled TCR counts reached a median of 95,638 per sample, with values ranging from roughly 20,000 to 750,000. Each CDR3 protein gets one entry after TCRdb re-called the RACE reads with MiXCR. The V and J calls reflect TCRdb's pipeline rather than the authors' work. The sample holds some 65,000 distinct CDR3 sequences, about 6% seen once. This record belongs to a study of human T cells and chemical hapten exposure. About the research overall: Yields of TCR per sample differed, chiefly owing to small differences in pooled library volume.

General study findings and limits: TCRs above 1 in 1000 frequency did not change with DPC sensitization.

Sequencing was done on a sample of whole blood. The chain uses TRBV29-1 and TRBJ2-3; D is possibly TRBD2 (6 bases). This TCR was recovered from a female donor in good health. Some clones in this sample may be carry-over from other donors' samples. The CDR3 DNA sequence: TGCAGCGTTGATAAAAGCGGGCGAACAGATACGCAGTATTTT. Its translation is CSVDKSGRTDTQYF.